These 19 T cell receptor beta chains were sequenced from one sample in a study of blood T cells in healthy people across ages. Next came a second PCR, run for roughly 6 to 11 cycles, which used a sample-barcoded 5' primer along with a J-beta primer mix. MiXCR, run by TCRdb on the 5' RACE reads, gives a single entry per CDR3 protein. Of 1.5 million to 2 million distinct CDR3 sequences detected, about 35% appear once; the ten largest clones hold 11%. The sample comprised blood. These receptors came from a woman aged 25-40 years in good health.

The chain couples TRBV9 to TRBJ1-1; D ambiguous. CDR1 is SGDLS, CDR2 YYNGEE, per germline. The CDR3 contains 15 residues. The V and J ends lost 0 bases and 1 base respectively, with 10 bases between them. The CDR3 loop is CASSVDAVPNTEAFF. The CDR3 nucleotides are TGTGCCAGCAGCGTAGATGCGGTCCCGAACACTGAAGCTTTCTTT.

The sample holds a few counts of this clonotype. CDR3 sequence reads: CASSLAGTGEETQYF. DNA of the CDR3: TGTGCCAGCAGCTTAGCTGGGACAGGGGAAGAGACCCAGTACTTC. The rearrangement joins TRBV7-6 to TRBJ2-5, with 10 bases fitting TRBD1. This CDR3 is 15 amino acids long. Per germline, CDR1 SGHVS and CDR2 FNYEAQ. Trimming cost V 0 bases and J 3 bases; bases outside gene matches: 1.

Only a few counts were recorded for this clonotype. The chain combines TRBV25-1 with TRBJ1-2; no clear D. Trimming stripped 5 bases from V and 1 base from J, with 11 bases between. Germline CDR1 is MGHDK and CDR2 is SYGVNS. There are 14 residues in the CDR3. CDR3 residues: CASSNLWSNYGYTF. The CDR3 DNA follows: TGTGCCAGCAGTAATCTTTGGAGTAACTATGGCTACACCTTC.

About this clonotype itself: A read error may explain this, as a much larger clone is one base away. The J gene is TRBJ2-5, the V gene TRBV15; 8 bases match TRBD2. Germline CDR1 and CDR2: LNHNV and YYDKDF (reference sequence). The CDR3 has 17 amino acids. CDR3 sequence: CVTSRGPGTSIQETQYF. In DNA form, the CDR3 reads TGTGTCACCAGCAGAGGCCCCGGGACTAGTATTCAAGAGACCCAGTACTTC.

In regard to this clonotype: Just one base apart from a much larger clone, this may be a read error. The V gene is TRBV12-3 or TRBV12-4, the J gene TRBJ2-4; D call uncertain. The CDR3 has 14 amino acids. CDR3 bases: TGTGCCAGCAGTTTTGGGCTAACGCAAGAGACCCAGTGCTTC. It translates to CASSFGLTQETQCF.

This clonotype was observed at least ten times. The J gene is TRBJ1-4, the V gene TRBV7-2; 7 bases fit TRBD1. There are 13 residues in the CDR3. Unmatched junction bases numbered 2, after V lost 5 bases and J lost 5 bases. CDR1 is SGHTA, CDR2 FQGNSA, per germline. In DNA form, the CDR3 reads TGTGCCAGCAGCCCCAGGGGGAATGAAAAACTGTTTTTT. This gives the protein CASSPRGNEKLFF.

This clonotype has more than one count but fewer than ten. V usage is TRBV6-6 and J usage is TRBJ2-7; tentative D call: TRBD1 (5 bases). The germline V gene encodes CDR1 MNHNY and CDR2 SVGAGI (reference sequence). There are 13 residues in the CDR3. The V gene lost 7 bases and the J gene lost 4 bases, with 14 bases spanning the gap. This CDR3 is CASNDPGKYEQYF. The DNA for the CDR3 is TGTGCCAGCAATGATCCAGGGAAATACGAGCAGTACTTC.

The gene calls are TRBV30 and TRBJ2-7, with D perhaps matching TRBD2 (5 bases). V dropped 1 base and J dropped 0 bases, with 7 bases sitting between them. CDR1 is GTSNPN, CDR2 SVGIG, per germline (reference sequence). The length of the CDR3 is 13 residues. The CDR3 sequence is CAWSGESSYEQYF. The CDR3 DNA sequence: TGTGCCTGGAGTGGGGAGAGCTCCTACGAGCAGTACTTC.

The table lists this clonotype with a few counts. The chain combines TRBV4-1 with TRBJ2-7; TRBD1 might be the D (6 bases). This CDR3 is 13 amino acids long. The V end was cut by 3 bases, the J end by 5 bases, with 11 bases between. Germline V lookup: CDR1 MGHRA, CDR2 YSYEKL. DNA of the CDR3: TGCGCCAGCAGCCAGGAACAGGGCGACGAGCAGTACTTC. Translating it yields CASSQEQGDEQYF.

This clonotype came up a few times. V is TRBV7-9 and J is TRBJ2-3; 12 bases are shared with TRBD1. Germline V gene sequence: CDR1 SEHNR, CDR2 FQNEAQ (reference sequence). This CDR3 has 18 residues. V trimming: 4 bases; J trimming: 8 bases; junction bases outside the gene matches: 16. As DNA, the CDR3 is TGTGCCAGCAGCTACCCAGGCGGGGGACAGGGGGCTCTCGGTACGCAGTATTTT. Translating it yields CASSYPGGGQGALGTQYF.

The chain links TRBV24-1 to TRBJ2-7; 10 bases match TRBD1. J gave up 4 bases and V 6 bases, and 11 bases lay outside the gene matches. Looked up from germline, CDR1 is KGHDR and CDR2 is SFDVKD. This CDR3 has 16 residues. CDR3: CATSQTTGQGSYEQYF. CDR3 DNA: TGTGCCACCAGTCAGACGACGGGACAGGGGTCGTACGAGCAGTACTTC.

This clonotype was found a few times. This chain links TRBV15 with TRBJ2-1; D is unresolved. Germline loops: CDR1 LNHNV, CDR2 YYDKDF (reference sequence). Deletions cut 0 bases from V and 6 bases from J, with 18 bases between. The CDR3 contains 17 residues. The CDR3 DNA reads TGTGCCACCAGCAGAGATTCTCTAGTCACCGGGTCCAATGAGCAGTTCTTC. It encodes CATSRDSLVTGSNEQFF.

The rearrangement joins TRBV9 to TRBJ2-1; TRBD2 matches 8 bases. CDR1 and CDR2 from the germline V gene are SGDLS and YYNGEE. The CDR3 length is 15 residues. V gave up 0 bases and J gave up 6 bases; unmatched junction bases: 5. Here the CDR3 reads CASSVEGLVVNEQFF. The CDR3 nucleotides read TGTGCCAGCAGCGTAGAGGGACTAGTGGTCAATGAGCAGTTCTTC.

This clonotype was seen a handful of times. This sequence joins TRBV28 and TRBJ2-7, with 7 bases aligning to TRBD1. There are 15 residues in the CDR3. Looked up from germline, CDR1 is MDHEN and CDR2 is SYDVKM. The V and J ends lost 3 bases and 4 bases, in that order; junction bases with no gene match: 9. The CDR3 loop is CASSLSRGRAYEQYF. The CDR3 DNA sequence: TGTGCCAGCAGTTTGAGTAGGGGGCGCGCGTACGAGCAGTACTTC.

This chain joins TRBV20-1 and TRBJ1-2, with D hard to call. The CDR3 spans 13 residues. The germline gives CDR1 DFQATT, CDR2 SNEGSKA (reference sequence). The V gene lost 7 bases and the J gene lost 0 bases, with 12 bases spanning the gap. DNA for the CDR3: TGCAGTGGGGCGGCCATAACTAACTATGGCTACACCTTC. Translating gives CSGAAITNYGYTF.

This clonotype was picked up a small number of times. This chain connects TRBV9 to TRBJ2-7; 10 bases are shared with TRBD2. V lost 4 bases and J lost 0; bases outside the gene matches: 4. The CDR3 is 15 amino acids. CDR1 is SGDLS and CDR2 is YYNGEE in the germline V gene. CDR3 in amino acids: CASSLAGAFSYEQYF. DNA of the CDR3: TGTGCCAGCAGCCTAGCGGGAGCTTTCTCCTACGAGCAGTACTTC.

The chain carries TRBV6-5 and TRBJ2-1, with D perhaps TRBD1 or TRBD2 (7 bases each). Germline V CDR1 and CDR2: MNHEY, SVGAGI. The CDR3 contains 16 residues. V lost 6 bases to trimming and J lost 4 bases, with 19 bases between them. DNA of the CDR3: TGTGCCAGCAGCCCCACAGCAGGGGGGGTGTACAATGAGCAGTTCTTC. Its protein is CASSPTAGGVYNEQFF.

This chain joins TRBV20-1 and TRBJ1-2; 9 nucleotides align to TRBD1. CDR3 length: 14 residues. Unmatched junction bases numbered 7, after V lost 4 bases and J lost 4 bases. Germline V gives CDR1 DFQATT, CDR2 SNEGSKA (reference sequence). For the CDR3, the DNA is TGCAGTGCTAAACCGGGACAGGGCTTCTATGGCTACACCTTC. Amino acids: CSAKPGQGFYGYTF.

In this sample, this clonotype turned up a few times. This chain joins TRBV6-5 and TRBJ2-7, with a tentative D call TRBD1 (5 bases). Germline loops: CDR1 MNHEY, CDR2 SVGAGI. The CDR3 sequence is 14 residues long. The V and J ends lost 6 bases and 5 bases respectively, with 17 bases between them. The CDR3 is CASSRQLGRNEQYF. In DNA form, the CDR3 reads TGTGCCAGCAGCCGACAGCTGGGGCGGAACGAGCAGTACTTC.